Sequencing of this T cell receptor (beta chain) was carried out in a study of T cells in narcolepsy. At the level of the study: Donors had narcolepsy type 1 or type 2, or were healthy controls.

The CDR3 totals 15 residues. Looked up from germline, CDR1 is SGHTA and CDR2 is FQGNSA. V gave up 0 bases and J gave up 4 bases; unmatched junction bases: 2. Overall study findings and caveats: Autoreactive clonotypes reportedly recurred in blood of same and different patients, not controls. Some memory CD4+ repertoires had no autoreactive clone sequences. HCRT-specific and TRIB2-specific autoreactive clonotypes appeared among same-patient CSF and blood CD4+ clonotypes.

In regard to this clone: As yet, its antigen is unknown.

Generated by immunoSEQ multiplex PCR, the TCRdb table keeps only in-frame clones and is missing some. The sample lists 25,000 to 35,000 clones, 65% to 90% occurring once. This receptor was obtained from a human donor with narcolepsy. The V and J genes are TRBV7-2 and TRBJ1-3, with 8 nucleotides matching TRBD1. The specimen was CD45RA- memory CD4+ T cells from PBMCs. CDR3 bases: TGTGCCAGCAGCTTAGCGAGGACAGGGGGAAACACCATATATTTT. Translation gives CASSLARTGGNTIYF.